Sequencing of this T cell receptor beta chain was carried out in a study of CD8+ T cells in alopecia areata. The study's findings and limits: It was less clear whether patients shared TCRs than it was in mice, possibly because of HLA. Affected scalp, especially in alopecia totalis/universalis, had a higher clonality than normal scalp did.

This CDR3 has 14 residues. V gave up 5 bases and J gave up 2 bases; unmatched junction bases: 7. Germline V gene data show CDR1 as SGHDT and CDR2 as YYEEEE. This clone was detected only a few times. No antigen is known for it. Extraction of RNA preceded its reverse transcription into cDNA, which served as the sequencing template. Measured with immunoSEQ multiplex PCR; TCRdb has only the in-frame clones, and not every one. The sample shows over 120,000 clones, roughly 61% of them seen only once. V gene TRBV5-6 combines with J gene TRBJ2-7; 7 bases map to TRBD1. The receptor was derived from a human donor with alopecia areata. Sample: CD4+ T cells sorted from blood, taken at week 0. Written as DNA, the CDR3 is TGTGCCAGCAGGACAGGGTCTTTAACCTACGAGCAGTACTTC. It specifies CASRTGSLTYEQYF.